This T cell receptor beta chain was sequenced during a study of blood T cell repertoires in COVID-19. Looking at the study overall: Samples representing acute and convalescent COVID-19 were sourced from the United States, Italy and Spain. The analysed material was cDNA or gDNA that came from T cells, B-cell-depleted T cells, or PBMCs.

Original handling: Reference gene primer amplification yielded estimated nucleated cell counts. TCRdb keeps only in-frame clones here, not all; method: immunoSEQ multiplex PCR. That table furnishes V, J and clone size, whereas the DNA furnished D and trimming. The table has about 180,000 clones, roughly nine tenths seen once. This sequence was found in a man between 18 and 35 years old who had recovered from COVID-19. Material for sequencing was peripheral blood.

The CDR3 bases are TGTGCCAGCAGTTTATCGGCCGGGGGGCGCGGTCAGCCCCAGCATTTT. This sequence encodes CASSLSAGGRGQPQHF. The chain employs TRBV27 and TRBJ1-5, with D possibly matching TRBD1 (6 bases). CDR3 length equals 16 residues. Trimming took off 0 bases at V and 6 bases at J, with 15 bases between the two ends. Germline CDR1 MNHEY, CDR2 SMNVEV (reference sequence).